This TCR beta chain was observed in a study of blood T cell repertoires in COVID-19. Study at large: From the United States, Italy and Spain came samples of acute and convalescent COVID-19. In each case, the material was cDNA or gDNA derived from T cells, B-cell-depleted T cells, or PBMCs.

Losses at the gene ends were 5 bases for V and 0 bases for J; bases not matched to a gene: 7. Per the germline V gene, CDR1 is SGHRS and CDR2 is YFSETQ. The length of the CDR3 is 15 residues. Original analysis: Counts of nucleated cells, estimated from reference gene primer amplification, were obtained. This table comes from immunoSEQ multiplex PCR, and its TCRdb copy is limited to in-frame clones, with some not included. Clone size and V and J calls were adopted from that table, with D and trimming inferred from the DNA. The data show about 130,000 clones, about 85% seen once. This clone was found a few times.

This TCR was recovered from a man aged 55 to 70 with acute or convalescent COVID-19. Sequenced: peripheral blood. This rearrangement joins TRBV5-1 to TRBJ1-2; TRBD1 aligns across 7 bases. CDR3 DNA: TGCGCCAGCAGTGCAGGGGGAACTACTAACTATGGCTACACCTTC. Residues: CASSAGGTTNYGYTF.